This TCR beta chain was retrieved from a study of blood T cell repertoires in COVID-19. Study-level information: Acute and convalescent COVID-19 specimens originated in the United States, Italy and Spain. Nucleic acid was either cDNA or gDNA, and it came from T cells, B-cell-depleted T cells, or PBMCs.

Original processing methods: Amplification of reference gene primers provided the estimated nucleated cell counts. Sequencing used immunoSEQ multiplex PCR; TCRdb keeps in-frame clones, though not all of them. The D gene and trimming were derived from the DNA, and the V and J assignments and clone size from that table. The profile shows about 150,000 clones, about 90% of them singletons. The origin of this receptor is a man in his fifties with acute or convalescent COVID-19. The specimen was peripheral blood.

CDR3 DNA: TGTGCCAGCAGTGAGAGACAGGTAACCAGATACAATGAGCAGTTCTTC. Residues: CASSERQVTRYNEQFF. The rearrangement uses TRBV2 and TRBJ2-1; possible D gene TRBD1, 6 bases. Germline V lookup: CDR1 SNHLY, CDR2 FYNNEI. CDR3 length: 16 amino acids. With 3 bases removed from V and 4 bases from J, the gap between germline ends came to 16 bases. The variable domain in full, completed from reference TRBV2 and TRBJ2-1, reads EPEVTQTPSHQVTQMGQEVILRCVPISNHLYFYWYRQILGQKVEFLVSFYNNEISEKSEIFDDQFSVERPDGSNFTLKIRSTKLEDSAMYFCASSERQVTRYNEQFFGPGTRLTVL.